The 30 T cell receptor beta chains presented below share a single source sample, sequenced in a study of Ad26.COV2.S vaccination and SARS-CoV-2 variants. Using immunoSEQ multiplex PCR, the repertoire was profiled, and TCRdb retains in-frame clones only, with some absent. Found here are about 350,000 clones, around 89% of them singletons; the top ten hold 5%. Sample treatment: roughly 20 received Ad26.COV2.S at low or high dose, single or two shots; a few received placebo; per-sample allocation not given. Day 63 after the first injection of vaccine or placebo was the sampling time. This sample comprised peripheral blood, obtained in a trial of Ad26.COV2.S vaccine versus placebo. Every receptor here comes from a person aged 18-60 years who received the Ad26.COV2.S COVID-19 vaccine or a placebo.

The chain uses TRBV2 and TRBJ1-4; the match to TRBD1 covers 9 bases. In germline, CDR1 is SNHLY, CDR2 FYNNEI. V lost 5 bases to trimming and J lost 14 bases; unmatched junction nucleotides: 12. This CDR3 is 14 amino acids long. CDR3 nucleotide sequence: TGTGCCAGCAGTCCCTTCCGGGACAGGGTACGGCTGTTTTTT. This translates into CASSPFRDRVRLFF.

V is TRBV27 and J is TRBJ2-2, with 9 bases aligning to TRBD1. V dropped 2 bases and J dropped 3; count of bases not matched to a gene: 4. The CDR3 spans 16 residues. Germline V gene data show CDR1 as MNHEY and CDR2 as SMNVEV (reference sequence). The DNA for the CDR3 is TGTGCCAGCAGTTTAGACCGGACAGGGGACACCGGGGAGCTGTTTTTT. Translation: CASSLDRTGDTGELFF.

A few counts support this clone. The V gene is TRBV4-1, the J gene TRBJ2-7, with no clear D. Germline V gene sequence: CDR1 MGHRA, CDR2 YSYEKL. The V end lost 1 base, the J end lost 0 bases, and 10 bases lay between the germline ends. The CDR3 is 15 amino acids. The CDR3: CASSQGSRDSYEQYF. The DNA for the CDR3 is TGCGCCAGCAGCCAAGGGTCAAGGGACTCCTACGAGCAGTACTTC.

This chain connects TRBV19 to TRBJ2-5; 9 bases map to TRBD2. CDR1 is LNHDA, CDR2 SQIVND, per germline (reference sequence). The CDR3 length is 15 residues. The trim removed 3 bases at V and 2 bases at J, leaving 4 bases unmatched. The CDR3 nucleotides are TGTGCCAGTAGTATGGGTAGCGGGGGACAAGAGACCCAGTACTTC. The encoded protein is CASSMGSGGQETQYF.

The rearrangement joins TRBV9 to TRBJ2-3; D could derive from TRBD1 or TRBD2 (5 bases each). Deletions cut 4 bases from V and 4 bases from J, with 13 bases between. The CDR3 runs 14 residues. Looked up from germline, CDR1 is SGDLS and CDR2 is YYNGEE. CDR3 sequence: CASSPRDLADTQYF. In DNA, the CDR3 is TGTGCCAGCAGCCCCCGGGACCTCGCAGATACGCAGTATTTT.

The J gene is TRBJ2-5, the V gene TRBV5-6; TRBD2 agrees at 8 bases. V shed 6 bases, J shed 5 bases, and the junction held 9 bases outside the gene matches. CDR1 is SGHDT, CDR2 YYEEEE, per germline. The CDR3 has 14 residues. This CDR3 reads CASTQAGGGETQYF. CDR3 sequence (DNA): TGTGCCAGCACTCAGGCGGGGGGAGGCGAGACCCAGTACTTC.

This chain connects TRBV19 to TRBJ2-2, with 8 bases aligning to TRBD2. Looked up from germline, CDR1 is LNHDA and CDR2 is SQIVND (reference sequence). V was clipped by 11 bases and J by 5 bases; unmatched bases: 7. This CDR3 region has 13 residues. CDR3 sequence reads: CAGREGWTGELFF. The CDR3 nucleotides read TGTGCCGGTCGGGAGGGCTGGACCGGGGAGCTGTTTTTT.

V and J are TRBV28 and TRBJ2-7; tentative D call: TRBD2 (7 bases). The V end was cut by 2 bases, the J end by 3 bases, with 11 bases between. From germline, CDR1 is MDHEN and CDR2 SYDVKM. This CDR3 has 14 residues. The CDR3 loop reads CASSLGGALYEQYF. CDR3 nucleotide sequence: TGTGCCAGCAGTTTAGGGGGGGCTCTCTACGAGCAGTACTTC.

The J gene is TRBJ1-2, the V gene TRBV4-1; TRBD1 is a possible D gene (5 bases). With 7 bases removed from V and 1 base from J, the gap between germline ends came to 13 bases. This CDR3 has 14 amino acids. Looked up from germline, CDR1 is MGHRA and CDR2 is YSYEKL. The CDR3 DNA sequence: TGCGCCAGCAAGCGGGGACTCGATAACTATGGCTACACCTTC. Translated: CASKRGLDNYGYTF.

This clone was recorded once. The chain has TRBV27 and TRBJ2-2; a weak D match, TRBD2 (5 bases). V lost 3 bases, J lost 4 bases, and 6 bases lay in between. Germline V lookup: CDR1 MNHEY, CDR2 SMNVEV (reference sequence). The length of the CDR3 is 13 residues. In nucleotides, the CDR3 is TGTGCCAGCAGTTTTGCGGGCACCGGGGAGCTGTTTTTT. It yields the protein CASSFAGTGELFF.

J is TRBJ2-3 and V is TRBV24-1, with 7 bases lining up with TRBD2. CDR3 size: 15 residues. Unmatched junction bases numbered 3, after V lost 0 bases and J lost 4 bases. Germline CDR1 and CDR2: KGHDR and SFDVKD. DNA of the CDR3: TGTGCCACCAGTGATTTGGCGGGAGTGTCAGATACGCAGTATTTT. Translation gives CATSDLAGVSDTQYF.

The gene calls are TRBV7-2 and TRBJ2-5; D is unresolved. Germline V lookup: CDR1 SGHTA, CDR2 FQGNSA. The CDR3 sequence is 15 residues long. The germline V and J ends were trimmed by 2 bases and 1 base, with 11 bases remaining between them. The CDR3 coding sequence is TGTGCCAGCAGCTTATTGGGCGGTAGCCAAGAGACCCAGTACTTC. Amino acids: CASSLLGGSQETQYF.

V gene TRBV15 combines with J gene TRBJ1-1; D is unclear. The CDR3 extends over 12 amino acids. Germline CDR1 reads LNHNV; CDR2 reads YYDKDF (reference sequence). V lost 0 bases and J lost 8, with 7 bases in between. The CDR3 loop is CATSRDYREAFF. The CDR3 DNA follows: TGTGCCACCAGCAGAGATTATAGGGAAGCTTTCTTT. The complete variable domain, with remaining parts taken from reference TRBV15 and TRBJ1-1, reads DAMVIQNPRYQVTQFGKPVTLSCSQTLNHNVMYWYQQKSSQAPKLLFHYYDKDFNNEADTPDNFQSRRPNTSFCFLDIRSPGLGDTAMYLCATSRDYREAFFGQGTRLTVV.

V and J are TRBV5-6 and TRBJ2-5; no reliable D call. Germline V gives CDR1 SGHDT, CDR2 YYEEEE. V shed 0 bases and J shed 2 bases, with 8 bases lying between them. CDR3 size: 14 residues. The CDR3 here is CASSLVADQETQYF. The CDR3 DNA reads as TGTGCCAGCAGCTTGGTCGCTGATCAAGAGACCCAGTACTTC.

The J gene is TRBJ2-7, the V gene TRBV6-1; D remains ambiguous. Trimming cost V 0 bases and J 0 bases, with 9 bases left between them. The CDR3 totals 15 residues. Germline-derived CDR1 and CDR2 are MNHNS and SASEGT. The CDR3 spells CASSEAYGFSYEQYF. The CDR3 DNA sequence: TGTGCCAGCAGTGAAGCATACGGGTTCTCCTACGAGCAGTACTTC.

This chain joins TRBV11-2 and TRBJ2-1; no clear D. Trimming cost V 0 bases and J 7 bases, with 7 bases left between them. CDR1 SGHAT and CDR2 FQNNGV come from the germline V gene. CDR3 length: 13 residues. CDR3 bases: TGTGCCAGCAGCTTAGAGCTCGGTAATGAGCAGTTCTTC. Residues: CASSLELGNEQFF.

The chain combines TRBV24-1 with TRBJ2-2; perhaps TRBD2 as D (7 bases). CDR1 is KGHDR, CDR2 SFDVKD, per germline. V was cut by 1 base and J by 4 bases, with 15 bases left in between. This CDR3 comprises 17 residues. The CDR3 sequence is CATSDLRGGDGTGELFF. Written as DNA, the CDR3 is TGTGCCACCAGTGATTTAAGGGGGGGCGATGGCACCGGGGAGCTGTTTTTT.

The chain recombines TRBV6-5 with TRBJ1-6, with 8 bases matching TRBD1. The trim removed 7 bases at V and 9 bases at J, leaving 8 bases unmatched. This CDR3 comprises 14 residues. Looked up from germline, CDR1 is MNHEY and CDR2 is SVGAGI. CDR3 bases: TGTGCCAGCAACCTTGACAGGGGACGTTCACCCCTCCACTTT. Translation gives CASNLDRGRSPLHF.

The rearrangement links TRBV10-3 to TRBJ2-3; no firm D call. Per germline, CDR1 ENHRY and CDR2 SYGVKD. V lost 5 bases to trimming and J lost 0 bases, with 9 bases between them. This CDR3 is 14 amino acids long. CDR3 loop: CAISNDFSTDTQYF. The CDR3 nucleotides read TGTGCCATCAGTAACGACTTTAGCACAGATACGCAGTATTTT.

This clone showed up just once. The V gene is TRBV29-1, the J gene TRBJ1-5; D not certain. CDR1 and CDR2 from the germline V gene are SQVTM and ANQGSEA. V dropped 1 base and J dropped 1 base, with 14 bases sitting between them. There are 16 residues in the CDR3. The CDR3 nucleotides read TGCAGCGTTGAAGCTCCGCTTTCGGCGAGCAATCAGCCCCAGCATTTT. It specifies CSVEAPLSASNQPQHF.

The chain combines TRBV5-1 with TRBJ1-6; D might be TRBD1 (6 bases). V was shortened by 2 bases and J by 1 base, with 10 bases between the two germline ends. Germline V lookup: CDR1 SGHRS, CDR2 YFSETQ. The CDR3 consists of 16 residues. Written as DNA, the CDR3 is TGCGCCAGCAGCTTAACCACAGGGTCCTATAATTCACCCCTCCACTTT. Protein product: CASSLTTGSYNSPLHF.

The chain couples TRBV7-9 to TRBJ2-7; TRBD2 matches 8 bases. Germline values: CDR1 SEHNR, CDR2 FQNEAQ (reference sequence). CDR3 size: 16 residues. V was pared by 5 bases and J by 0 bases, with 9 bases of the junction left unmatched. The DNA of the CDR3 is TGTGCCAGCAGCCATCTAGCGGGCACTGACTCCTACGAGCAGTACTTC. It specifies CASSHLAGTDSYEQYF.

V usage is TRBV30 and J usage is TRBJ1-3; the match to TRBD1 covers 9 bases. The germline V gene encodes CDR1 GTSNPN and CDR2 SVGIG (reference sequence). The J segment lost 0 bases and the V segment lost 0 bases, leaving 6 bases of the junction unmatched. This CDR3 region has 17 residues. For the CDR3, the DNA is TGTGCCTGGAGTGTAGGACAGGGGCGCTACTCTGGAAACACCATATATTTT. This translates into CAWSVGQGRYSGNTIYF.

CDR3 sequence reads: CASSLGGDLYGYTF. Written as DNA, the CDR3 is TGTGCCAGCAGCTTGGGGGGCGACCTTTATGGCTACACCTTC. V gene TRBV5-6 combines with J gene TRBJ1-2; tentatively, D is TRBD1 (5 bases). The length of the CDR3 is 14 residues. V lost 0 bases to trimming and J lost 5 bases, with 11 bases between them. In germline, CDR1 is SGHDT, CDR2 YYEEEE.

This clone was observed once. The chain recombines TRBV9 with TRBJ2-5; no definite D call. Germline loops: CDR1 SGDLS, CDR2 YYNGEE. The CDR3 runs to 15 residues. Trimming took off 0 bases at V and 5 bases at J, with 14 bases between the two ends. As DNA, the CDR3 is TGTGCCAGCAGCGTAGGGCTAGTTGGGTTGGAGACCCAGTACTTC. Protein: CASSVGLVGLETQYF.

The rearrangement joins TRBV6-1 to TRBJ1-6; D unclear. V dropped 2 bases and J dropped 8 bases, with 13 bases sitting between them. The CDR3 extends over 15 amino acids. CDR1 is MNHNS, CDR2 SASEGT, per germline. CDR3 amino acids: CASSERGGEDSPLHF. Written as DNA, the CDR3 is TGTGCCAGCAGTGAACGGGGAGGCGAAGATTCACCCCTCCACTTT.

The chain employs TRBV6-5 and TRBJ2-7; a weak D match, TRBD2 (7 bases). The CDR3 has 14 residues. The germline CDR1 and CDR2 sequences are MNHEY and SVGAGI. V lost 6 bases and J 5 bases, leaving 17 bases between the germline ends. The CDR3 nucleotides are TGTGCCAGCAGGTCCACCTGGGGGGGCGACGAGCAGTACTTC. The encoded protein is CASRSTWGGDEQYF.

The rearrangement uses TRBV5-1 and TRBJ2-1, with 8 positions matching TRBD2. The CDR3 length is 16 residues. The junction had 8 bases not matched to a gene; V was cut back by 4 bases and J by 2 bases. Germline V gene data show CDR1 as SGHRS and CDR2 as YFSETQ. The CDR3 here is CASSAYSGAPYNEQFF. The CDR3 coding sequence is TGCGCCAGCAGCGCCTATAGCGGGGCTCCCTACAATGAGCAGTTCTTC.

The genes are TRBV19 and TRBJ1-2; 10 nucleotides align to TRBD1. The length of the CDR3 is 17 residues. Germline CDR1 LNHDA, CDR2 SQIVND (reference sequence). Trimming took 4 bases from V and 2 from J; bases not matched to a gene: 10. Here the CDR3 reads CASSSVDRGRGNYGYTF. The CDR3, as DNA: TGTGCCAGTAGTAGTGTCGACAGGGGGCGCGGGAACTATGGCTACACCTTC.

The count of this clone is one. The CDR3 sequence is CASRRSGMGGGEQYF. The CDR3, as DNA: TGTGCCAGTAGACGATCAGGGATGGGCGGAGGCGAGCAGTACTTC. The rearrangement links TRBV19 to TRBJ2-7; D may match TRBD1 or TRBD2 (5 bases each). CDR1 LNHDA and CDR2 SQIVND come from the germline V gene (reference sequence). This CDR3 spans 15 amino acids. Trimming took off 6 bases at V and 6 bases at J, with 21 bases between the two ends. The full variable domain, its missing parts supplied by reference TRBV19 and TRBJ2-7, is DGGITQSPKYLFRKEGQNVTLSCEQNLNHDAMYWYRQDPGQGLRLIYYSQIVNDFQKGDIAEGYSVSREKKESFPLTVTSAQKNPTAFYLCASRRSGMGGGEQYFGPGTRLTVT.